Listed below are T cell receptor beta chains from one sample, sequenced in a study of blood T cells in healthy people across ages. TCRdb used MiXCR to reprocess the 5' RACE reads, holding one entry per CDR3 protein. Of about 1 million distinct CDR3 sequences listed, 45% are singletons. The sequencing input was blood. These receptors were obtained from a woman aged 60-75 years in good health. Both conserved end residues are part of each CDR3. The order of the fields is clone size, V gene, CDR3 protein. Clone size, where shown, is once, few, many, or a class for clones that have expanded.

>few|TRBV7-9
CASSQKPGLAGPEQFF
>-|TRBV5-5
CASSFLDGNYEQYF
>few|TRBV6-5
CASSYSEGMYGYTF
>-|TRBV28
CASSFAGDTQYF
>-|TRBV28
CASSLCGLGMVSPLHF
>few|TRBV2
CATAFQGPDYEQYF
>few|TRBV28
CASSFGRGQGGTDTQYF
>few|TRBV7-3
CASSPTGTGDKGYTF
>-|TRBV4-2
CASSQGTELETQYF
>-|TRBV6-1
CASSEVLAGGLNTGELFF
>-|TRBV10-3
CAISESDRKDEQFF
>-|TRBV3-1
CANSQETGGSTEAFF
>few|TRBV7-3
CASSLTSGTSVYEQYF
>-|TRBV24-1
CATSDQQGSGRIGEQYF
>-|TRBV20-1
CSARDRGTSGRRDTQYF
>few|TRBV27
CASSFVGLGDEAFF
>-|TRBV4-1
CASSQTGTGSTDTQYF
>-|TRBV7-9
CASSHGLETQYF
>-|TRBV5-1
CASRSSGSSTDTQYF
>-|TRBV12-3/TRBV12-4
CASSTRLAGDYEQYF
>-|TRBV2
CASSPIMGLYTF
>few|TRBV9
CASSPRIDPYEQYF
>-|TRBV14
CASSQDLGPGNEQYF
>few|TRBV7-9
CASSSPHGTSGIGQFF
>few|TRBV6-2/TRBV6-3
CASSYSRVREQYF
>-|TRBV4-1
CASSQDKTSGVTDTQYF
>few|TRBV28
CASSLEGQQPQHF
>-|TRBV28
CASTPLAGNNEQFF
>few|TRBV7-9
CASASGGRNIQYF
>-|TRBV5-1
CASGLSGLAGGPNPDTQYF
>-|TRBV20-1
CSARRGSGELFF
>-|TRBV7-3
CASGLAGPLNEQFF
>-|TRBV10-3
CAIRETGVETQYF
>-|TRBV10-3
CAISRRAGEGEQYF
>few|TRBV3-1
CASSQSSSGSLINEQFF
>-|TRBV6-5
CASSYPTSGSFSYNEQYF
>-|TRBV29-1
CSSRRRDSHNEQFF
>few|TRBV7-3
CASSSLERISYNEQFF
>-|TRBV20-1
CSARDREATLNEQFF
>few|TRBV12-3/TRBV12-4
CASSSGLAAQTGETQYF
>-|TRBV7-9
CASSLNTGGWGYTF
>few|TRBV6-2/TRBV6-3
CASRNTGSTEAFF
>-|TRBV7-3
CASSLGGLAGTETQYF
>-|TRBV5-1
CASSSGGLANHEQYF
>-|TRBV6-5
CASSPYKLSSEQYF
>many|TRBV12-3/TRBV12-4
CASQNRDSYEQYF
>-|TRBV10-3
CAISPGPNYDYTF
>-|TRBV3-1
CASSHQGRVVGETQYF
>once|TRBV4-1
CASSQLVPGVSRYF
>-|TRBV27
CASPVAPGPPDYGYTF
>-|TRBV9
CASSAGQGETYEQYF
>-|TRBV7-8
CASGPTSGPTDTQYF
>-|TRBV5-1
CASSLGGSIYGYTF
>-|TRBV12-3/TRBV12-4
CASSFLLANNEQFF
>once|TRBV6-5
CASSYSLRESNTEAFF
>few|TRBV29-1
CSVSGGPRGYEQYF
>-|TRBV2
CASIWTENTEAFF
>-|TRBV29-1
CSVEDGGKIQETQYF
>-|TRBV28
CASSPGTSGRIGEQFF
>-|TRBV5-1
CASSVGHDNEKLFF